The clone carrying this TCR beta chain is a singleton in its sample. These data come from a study of regulatory T cells in long-lasting Graves disease. The authors built TCR beta libraries using iRepertoire HTBI primers and Arm-PCR of CDR3 regions. Original data processing: Gene usage covered approximately 65 TRBV and more than twelve TRBJ segments. From the multiplex PCR reads, TCRdb called clonotypes with MiXCR, one entry per CDR3 protein. The V and J calls, along with clone size, are taken from TCRdb and not from the paper's own processing. The table includes roughly 420,000 distinct CDR3 sequences, roughly 17% detected once. Germline V gives CDR1 SEHNR, CDR2 FQNEAQ (reference sequence). The CDR3 spans 13 residues. V was cut by 7 bases and J by 0 bases, with 6 bases left in between. The time point was: newly diagnosed GD, antithyroid drugs for less than 3 months. PBMCs were the source of the RNA used for TCR sequencing.

The sample also formed part of further work on T cells in Graves' hyperthyroidism and ophthalmopathy. That source reports: The majority of expanded thyroid clonotypes above 0.001 also appeared in blood.

The sequence was collected from a woman aged 18-29 years with Graves disease. This chain uses TRBV7-9 with TRBJ1-4; D ambiguous. The sample was peripheral blood mononuclear cells (PBMCs), taken at new diagnosis, from a patient treated with antithyroid drugs. CDR3 coding DNA: TGTGCCAGCATCAGTGCAACTAATGAAAAACTGTTTTTT. Translation: CASISATNEKLFF.